These 19 T cell receptor beta chains were all obtained from the same sample, sequenced in a study of cytomegalovirus exposure and HLA in healthy donors. PCR amplification relied on 60 Vbeta primers (plus 13 Jbeta primers). Assay: immunoSEQ multiplex PCR; the TCRdb copy retains only in-frame clones and omits some. The data show some 100,000 clones, 70% to 80% seen once. Sequences were obtained from PBMCs. The source is a man aged 50 or older in good health and CMV-seropositive.

This chain links TRBV7-2 with TRBJ2-2; D is undetermined. The ends were cut back, 6 bases at V and 0 bases at J, with 8 bases in the middle. CDR3 length equals 14 residues. Germline V gene data show CDR1 as SGHTA and CDR2 as FQGNSA. The CDR3 is CASSPSPNTGELFF. In DNA form, the CDR3 reads TGTGCCAGCAGTCCTTCTCCGAACACCGGGGAGCTGTTTTTT.

V gene TRBV28 combines with J gene TRBJ1-1, with a possible D match to TRBD1 (5 bases). Deletions cut 6 bases from V and 0 bases from J, with 11 bases between. The CDR3 runs to 14 residues. The germline V gene has CDR1 MDHEN and CDR2 SYDVKM. In DNA form, the CDR3 reads TGTGCCAGCAGGGCGACAGCTGTGAACACTGAAGCTTTCTTT. Protein: CASRATAVNTEAFF.

This clone was detected only once. The V and J genes are TRBV27 and TRBJ2-7, with D tentatively TRBD2 (6 bases). The germline V gene has CDR1 MNHEY and CDR2 SMNVEV (reference sequence). Trimming took 7 bases from V and 4 from J, leaving 17 bases between them. CDR3 length: 14 amino acids. The CDR3, as DNA: TGTGCCAGCACAAGGGCGGGAATTGGTTACGAGCAGTACTTC. It yields the protein CASTRAGIGYEQYF.

The sample holds a few counts of this clone. The chain employs TRBV7-9 and TRBJ2-1; D is unresolved. V was shortened by 4 bases and J by 3 bases, with 10 bases between the two germline ends. The germline CDR1 and CDR2 sequences are SEHNR and FQNEAQ (reference sequence). The CDR3 is 14 amino acids. CDR3 loop: CASSSTLRYNEQFF. The CDR3 nucleotides read TGTGCCAGCAGCTCGACTCTTCGCTACAATGAGCAGTTCTTC.

The chain recombines TRBV7-2 with TRBJ2-3, with 8 bases aligning to TRBD2. Germline V gives CDR1 SGHTA, CDR2 FQGNSA. The V gene end was trimmed by 5 bases and the J gene end by 4 bases; junction bases not matched to a gene: 8. This CDR3 has 15 residues. The CDR3 nucleotides are TGTGCCAGCAGCCCCGGACTAGCAAGGTCAGATACGCAGTATTTT. Its translation: CASSPGLARSDTQYF.

The chain joins TRBV29-1 to TRBJ2-1; perhaps TRBD2 as D (6 bases). The length of the CDR3 is 13 residues. Trimming stripped 4 bases from V and 10 bases from J, with 17 bases between. Germline V lookup: CDR1 SQVTM, CDR2 ANQGSEA. The CDR3 nucleotides read TGCAGCGTTGGCCTACTAGCAACCGGAGAGCAGTTCTTC. Translated: CSVGLLATGEQFF.

Comment on this clone: The germline gene is not matched at one end of the junction; a read error may be the cause. This chain connects TRBV4-1 to TRBJ2-1; 15 bases agree with TRBD2. Per germline, CDR1 MGHRA and CDR2 YSYEKL. This CDR3 region has 16 residues. The DNA of the CDR3 is TGCGCCAGCAGCCAAGATCGGGGACTAGCGGGAGGCCCTCTACTCTTC. Its protein is CASSQDRGLAGGPLLF.

The genes are TRBV4-3 and TRBJ1-1, with TRBD1 matching over 7 bases. V was pared by 2 bases and J by 2 bases, with 8 bases of the junction left unmatched. Germline lookup yields CDR1 LGHNA and CDR2 YSLEER. There are 16 residues in the CDR3. CDR3 protein: CASSQLSGTVNTEAFF. CDR3 DNA sequence: TGCGCCAGCAGCCAATTATCCGGGACAGTAAACACTGAAGCTTTCTTT.

The V call is TRBV7-2, the J call TRBJ2-5, with 8 bases identical to TRBD1. Germline lookup yields CDR1 SGHTA and CDR2 FQGNSA. The CDR3 extends over 15 amino acids. With 6 bases clipped from V and 1 base from J, the junction kept 7 bases outside the gene matches. The CDR3, as DNA: TGTGCCAGCAGGGGGCGGACAGGGTCCCAAGAGACCCAGTACTTC. It yields the protein CASRGRTGSQETQYF.

This rearrangement joins TRBV25-1 to TRBJ1-6, with 8 bases that match TRBD1. The CDR3 spans 14 residues. The germline V gene has CDR1 MGHDK and CDR2 SYGVNS. V shed 6 bases and J 11 bases; nucleotides not matched to a gene: 9. The CDR3 spells CASRRTGSTAPLHF. CDR3 nucleotides: TGTGCCAGCAGAAGGACAGGGTCGACTGCACCCCTCCACTTT.

The chain employs TRBV19 and TRBJ1-5, with a weak D call TRBD1 (5 bases). Germline-derived CDR1 and CDR2 are LNHDA and SQIVND (reference sequence). CDR3 size: 17 residues. V was shortened by 9 bases and J by 3 bases, with 24 bases between the two germline ends. In DNA form, the CDR3 reads TGTGCCAGAATCCCAATCTTTCTAGACAGATCCAATCAGCCCCAGCATTTT. Encoded protein: CARIPIFLDRSNQPQHF.

The chain employs TRBV2 and TRBJ1-5; no firm D call. This CDR3 has 13 amino acids. Trimming took 9 bases from V and 5 from J, leaving 14 bases between them. CDR1 is SNHLY and CDR2 is FYNNEI in the germline V gene. CDR3 coding DNA: TGTGCCAGTCAAGCGGGGATTCATCAGCCCCAGCATTTT. Translated, it gives CASQAGIHQPQHF.

This clone appeared a few times. The chain combines TRBV7-6 with TRBJ2-7; D possibly corresponds to TRBD2 (5 bases). The CDR3 sequence is 13 residues long. V dropped 4 bases and J dropped 5 bases, with 12 bases sitting between them. Germline V lookup: CDR1 SGHVS, CDR2 FNYEAQ. The CDR3 reads CASSSFAGNEQYF. The CDR3 region has the DNA TGTGCCAGCAGCTCCTTTGCCGGGAACGAGCAGTACTTC. The whole variable domain, remainder taken from reference TRBV7-6 and TRBJ2-7, is GAGVSQSPRYKVTKRGQDVALRCDPISGHVSLYWYRQALGQGPEFLTYFNYEAQQDKSGLPNDRFSAERPEGSISTLTIQRTEQRDSAMYRCASSSFAGNEQYFGPGTRLTVT.

In this sample, this clone turned up a few times. V usage is TRBV7-9 and J usage is TRBJ2-1; D is undetermined. Germline loops: CDR1 SEHNR, CDR2 FQNEAQ (reference sequence). V was shortened by 5 bases and J by 0 bases, with 8 bases between the two germline ends. There are 14 residues in the CDR3. CDR3 loop: CASSPVLSYNEQFF. The CDR3 DNA sequence: TGTGCCAGCAGCCCCGTCCTCTCCTACAATGAGCAGTTCTTC.

The rearrangement links TRBV5-4 to TRBJ2-2, with TRBD1 matching 7 bases. Trimming took 3 bases from V and 5 from J; bases not matched to a gene: 7. The CDR3 has 15 residues. Germline loops: CDR1 SGHNT, CDR2 YYREEE (reference sequence). In DNA, the CDR3 is TGTGCCAGCAGCTCCGGGACAGACTTTACCGGGGAGCTGTTTTTT. Protein: CASSSGTDFTGELFF.

This chain connects TRBV7-2 to TRBJ1-6; D is unclear. Germline V gives CDR1 SGHTA, CDR2 FQGNSA. The CDR3 spans 16 residues. V was cut by 1 base and J by 0 bases, with 7 bases left in between. CDR3 loop: CASSLVQASYNSPLHF. The CDR3 DNA sequence: TGTGCCAGCAGCTTAGTGCAGGCCTCCTATAATTCACCCCTCCACTTT. Variable domain in full (rest from reference TRBV7-2 and TRBJ1-6): GAGVSQSPSNKVTEKGKDVELRCDPISGHTALYWYRQSLGQGLEFLIYFQGNSAPDKSGLPSDRFSAERTGGSVSTLTIQRTQQEDSAVYLCASSLVQASYNSPLHFGNGTRLTVT.

The V gene is TRBV14, the J gene TRBJ2-6, with D possibly being TRBD1 (6 bases). The CDR3 is made up of 17 amino acids. Germline V lookup: CDR1 SGHDN, CDR2 FVKESK. Deletions cut 0 bases from V and 2 bases from J, with 11 bases between. Here the CDR3 DNA reads TGTGCCAGCAGCCAAGATCAGGGGCTGCCTGGGGCCAACGTCCTGACTTTC. Translation: CASSQDQGLPGANVLTF.

V usage is TRBV14 and J usage is TRBJ1-2, with 7 positions matching TRBD1. This CDR3 spans 12 amino acids. V lost 4 bases to trimming and J lost 5 bases; unmatched junction nucleotides: 1. The V gene's germline CDR1 is SGHDN and CDR2 FVKESK. This chain's CDR3 is CASSPTGYGYTF. DNA of the CDR3: TGTGCCAGCAGCCCGACAGGGTATGGCTACACCTTC.

This clone came up once. The CDR3 reads CASSPSYWGQGFSYNEQFF. The CDR3 region has the DNA TGTGCCAGCAGCCCTTCCTACTGGGGACAGGGGTTCTCCTACAATGAGCAGTTCTTC. The chain has TRBV27 and TRBJ2-1; TRBD1 aligns across 10 bases. J was trimmed by 0 bases and V by 6 bases; bases with no gene match: 14. Per the germline V gene, CDR1 is MNHEY and CDR2 is SMNVEV (reference sequence). The CDR3 extends over 19 amino acids.